A selection of T cell receptor beta chains follows, all from one sample in a study of patients and donors after allogeneic stem cell transplantation. TCRdb processed the RT-PCR reads anew with MiXCR; each CDR3 protein has one entry. The sample holds about 160,000 distinct CDR3 sequences; 24% are singletons and the top ten take 26%. The sample consisted of blood, either unsorted or a sorted T cell fraction (not recorded which). These receptors came from a human donor who was either an allogeneic HSCT recipient or a stem cell or donor lymphocyte infusion donor (not recorded which). It is not recorded whose cells these are; they may come from a transplant donor. CDR3s include the opening cysteine and the closing phenylalanine or tryptophan.

TRBV20-1,TRBJ2-3,CSATQGDTQYF
TRBV6-5,TRBJ2-6,CASTAASSGANVLTF
TRBV6-5,TRBJ1-3,CASSYSFFSGNTIYF
TRBV21-1,TRBJ1-6,CASSKEAGREASPLHF
TRBV4-3,TRBJ1-1,CASSQETGGIDPPRTEAFF
TRBV10-3,TRBJ2-5,CAVGETQYF
TRBV7-9,TRBJ1-2,CASSLAPVRYGYTF
TRBV5-1,TRBJ1-3,CASTPRGDSGNTIYF
TRBV7-6,TRBJ2-5,CASSSWTSGKETQYF
TRBV5-4,TRBJ1-2,CASSLGHRNYGYTF
TRBV18,TRBJ1-2,CASSMDRVYGYTF
TRBV5-6,TRBJ1-2,CASSPLGTGGYGYTF
TRBV24-1,TRBJ2-2,CATSLQGTPTGELFF
TRBV24-1,TRBJ1-5,CATSDNFGDQMGNQPQHF
TRBV25-1,TRBJ1-2,CASSELVAGIRGYTF
TRBV5-8,TRBJ1-5,CASTPLGSGLVHF
TRBV6-2/TRBV6-3,TRBJ2-1,CASSRSVSYNEQFF
TRBV12-3/TRBV12-4,TRBJ1-2,CASTSGIDGYTF
TRBV7-2,TRBJ2-5,CASSRVSAGGETQYF
TRBV12-3/TRBV12-4,TRBJ2-2,CASSPGTPARELFF
TRBV30,TRBJ1-4,CAWSVGQGLEKLFF
TRBV5-5,TRBJ2-2,CASSFGQGRGGELFF
TRBV12-3/TRBV12-4,TRBJ1-1,CASSGTGWTEAFF
TRBV6-6,TRBJ2-1,CASSVPLGGDEQFF
TRBV2,TRBJ2-5,CASGDSIVGAQYF
TRBV5-5,TRBJ2-1,CASSLQGSSLDEQFF
TRBV12-3/TRBV12-4,TRBJ1-4,CASSLGTGGEKLFF
TRBV5-1,TRBJ1-1,CASSPPKQGPTEAFF
TRBV10-3,TRBJ2-1,CAISESHNEQFF